This TCR beta chain comes out of a study of blood T cell repertoires in COVID-19. Study-level information: Collection of acute and convalescent COVID-19 samples took place in the United States, Italy and Spain. T cells, B-cell-depleted T cells, or PBMCs supplied cDNA or gDNA.

Study processing details: Estimation of nucleated cell counts relied on the amplification of reference gene primers. Only in-frame clones appear in the TCRdb table, and some are missing; sequencing was by immunoSEQ multiplex PCR. V and J calls and clone size are as listed in that table; D and trimming were resolved from the DNA. The top ten clones hold around 4.2% of a sample with 300,000 or so clones, about 82% of them seen once. With 7 bases removed from V and 4 bases from J, the gap between germline ends came to 10 bases. Germline V lookup: CDR1 SNHLY, CDR2 FYNNEI. This CDR3 has 12 residues. The specimen was peripheral blood. This TCR was recovered from a woman in her forties or fifties with active or convalescent COVID-19. The chain recombines TRBV2 with TRBJ1-1; D gene uncertain. The CDR3 is CASTQDGTEAFF. CDR3 nucleotide sequence: TGTGCCAGCACTCAGGATGGCACTGAAGCTTTCTTT. Together with reference TRBV2 and TRBJ1-1, the CDR3 gives the full variable domain: EPEVTQTPSHQVTQMGQEVILRCVPISNHLYFYWYRQILGQKVEFLVSFYNNEISEKSEIFDDQFSVERPDGSNFTLKIRSTKLEDSAMYFCASTQDGTEAFFGQGTRLTVV.